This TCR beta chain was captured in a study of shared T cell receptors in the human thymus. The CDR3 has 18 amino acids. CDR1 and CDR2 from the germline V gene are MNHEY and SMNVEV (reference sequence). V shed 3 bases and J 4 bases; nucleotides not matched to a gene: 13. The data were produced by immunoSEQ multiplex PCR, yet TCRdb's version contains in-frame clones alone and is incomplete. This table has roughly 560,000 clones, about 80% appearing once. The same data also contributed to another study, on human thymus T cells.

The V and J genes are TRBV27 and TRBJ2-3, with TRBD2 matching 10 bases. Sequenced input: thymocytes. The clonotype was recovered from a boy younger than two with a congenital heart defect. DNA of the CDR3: TGTGCCAGCAGTTTCGGGCTAGCGGGAGTGGGAATGGCAGATACGCAGTATTTT. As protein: CASSFGLAGVGMADTQYF.